These 17 T cell receptor beta chains originate from one sample sequenced in a study of human T cells and chemical hapten exposure. One entry per CDR3 protein results from TCRdb running MiXCR on the RACE reads. Counted here are approximately 82,000 distinct CDR3 sequences, over 9.5% occurring once; the ten biggest clones make up 2.2%. Time point meaning: patch test 1, 2 weeks after DPC sensitization. Treatment here: therapeutic diphenylcyclopropenone sensitization with weekly scalp DPC. Sequences were derived from whole blood, sampled in connection with sensitization to the hapten diphenylcyclopropenone (DPC). Source of these receptors: a man aged 40-50 years with alopecia areata. Some clones in this sample may be carry-over from other donors' samples.

The chain has TRBV5-6 and TRBJ2-6; the match to TRBD1 covers 9 bases. Germline loops: CDR1 SGHDT, CDR2 YYEEEE. This CDR3 region has 19 residues. J lost 0 bases, V lost 4 bases, and 11 bases had no gene match. The CDR3 nucleotides read TGTGCCAGCAGCCTTATAACCGGGACAGGGAGCTCTGGGGCCAACGTCCTGACTTTC. Amino acid sequence: CASSLITGTGSSGANVLTF. The entire variable domain, with the rest obtained from reference TRBV5-6 and TRBJ2-6, is as follows: DAGVTQSPTHLIKTRGQQVTLRCSPKSGHDTVSWYQQALGQGPQFIFQYYEEEERQRGNFPDRFSGHQFPNYSSELNVNALLLGDSALYLCASSLITGTGSSGANVLTFGAGSRLTVL.

This clonotype was seen only a few times. The chain recombines TRBV3-1 with TRBJ2-2; D is unclear. V lost 0 bases to trimming and J lost 1 base, with 3 bases between them. CDR3 length: 14 residues. Germline values: CDR1 LGHDT, CDR2 YNNKEL (reference sequence). This CDR3 is CASSQEWNTGELFF. Written as DNA, the CDR3 is TGTGCCAGCAGCCAAGAGTGGAACACCGGGGAGCTGTTTTTT.

This clonotype appeared a few times. V usage is TRBV25-1 and J usage is TRBJ2-3; 9 bases are a match to TRBD1. Germline CDR1 is MGHDK and CDR2 is SYGVNS. J gave up 6 bases and V 4 bases, and 8 bases lay outside the gene matches. This CDR3 comprises 15 residues. The CDR3 reads CASSGDTGGLDTQYF. CDR3 sequence (DNA): TGTGCCAGCAGTGGGGATACAGGGGGCCTGGATACGCAGTATTTT.

This clonotype occurred a few times. Here the CDR3 DNA reads TGTGCCAGCACCGAAGGGGTTGGACAGGGGGCCGGGGGCACTGAAGCTTTCTTT. Translated, it gives CASTEGVGQGAGGTEAFF. This chain links TRBV12-3 or TRBV12-4 with TRBJ1-1; TRBD1 matches 11 bases. CDR3 length: 18 amino acids. The V gene end was trimmed by 7 bases and the J gene end by 4 bases; junction bases not matched to a gene: 17.

This clonotype was observed a few times. The chain links TRBV15 to TRBJ2-1; 7 nucleotides agree with TRBD2. The CDR3 length is 14 residues. Germline-derived CDR1 and CDR2 are LNHNV and YYDKDF (reference sequence). V shed 1 base and J 7 bases; nucleotides not matched to a gene: 4. CDR3 bases: TGTGCCACCAGCAGAGGACTAGCCGAAAATGAGCAGTTCTTC. This codes for CATSRGLAENEQFF.

In this sample, this clonotype turned up a few times. V and J are TRBV9 and TRBJ2-5; TRBD2 matches at 8 bases. The V gene's germline CDR1 is SGDLS and CDR2 YYNGEE. V gave up 4 bases and J gave up 2 bases; unmatched junction bases: 4. The CDR3 is 14 residues long. CDR3 protein: CASSQGLAQETQYF. The CDR3 DNA follows: TGTGCCAGCAGCCAAGGACTAGCTCAAGAGACCCAGTACTTC.

This clonotype was counted at least ten times. V gene TRBV4-1 combines with J gene TRBJ1-5, with 7 positions matching TRBD1. This CDR3 is 16 amino acids long. The V gene end was trimmed by 0 bases and the J gene end by 2 bases; junction bases not matched to a gene: 4. The V gene's germline CDR1 is MGHRA and CDR2 YSYEKL. Written as DNA, the CDR3 is TGCGCCAGCAGCCAAGATGGAGGGGGCGGCAATCAGCCCCAGCATTTT. It is translated as CASSQDGGGGNQPQHF.

This clonotype was seen repeatedly, ten times or more. This chain connects TRBV5-1 to TRBJ1-5, with D possibly matching TRBD1 (5 bases). CDR3 length equals 15 residues. The V end was cut by 0 bases, the J end by 5 bases, with 12 bases between. Germline CDR1 and CDR2: SGHRS and YFSETQ. The CDR3 loop is CASSLAGGWDQPQHF. In DNA, the CDR3 is TGCGCCAGCAGCTTGGCCGGGGGTTGGGATCAGCCCCAGCATTTT.

This clonotype was observed many times. The CDR3 loop is CASSSYRGHTEAFF. CDR3 DNA: TGTGCCAGCAGCTCGTACAGGGGGCACACTGAAGCTTTCTTT. V usage is TRBV7-8 and J usage is TRBJ1-1; 9 bases agree with TRBD1. The V segment lost 4 bases and the J segment 3 bases; nucleotides outside the gene matches: 3. CDR1 is SGHVS and CDR2 is FQNEAQ in the germline V gene. The CDR3 runs 14 residues. The full variable domain, rest sourced from reference TRBV7-8 and TRBJ1-1, is GAGVSQSPRYKVAKRGQDVALRCDPISGHVSLFWYQQALGQGPEFLTYFQNEAQLDKSGLPSDRFFAERPEGSVSTLKIQRTQQEDSAVYLCASSSYRGHTEAFFGQGTRLTVV.

This clonotype was recorded at least ten times. The CDR3 nucleotides read TGTGCCAGCAGTTCCCCTCCGAACACTGAAGCTTTCTTT. Residues: CASSSPPNTEAFF. The chain uses TRBV28 and TRBJ1-1; D gene unclear. Trimming took off 4 bases at V and 1 base at J, with 7 bases between the two ends. CDR3 length: 13 amino acids. Germline V gene sequence: CDR1 MDHEN, CDR2 SYDVKM.

This clonotype was observed a single time. CDR3 region: CSVPGLAGSGEQFF. The CDR3 coding sequence is TGCAGCGTCCCGGGACTAGCGGGATCGGGTGAGCAGTTCTTC. V gene TRBV29-1 combines with J gene TRBJ2-1; TRBD2 matches at 13 bases. The ends lost 6 bases at V and 9 bases at J; junction bases unmatched: 8. Germline CDR1 reads SQVTM; CDR2 reads ANQGSEA. The CDR3 is 14 amino acids.

The CDR3 is CASIPQGLAIDEQFF. The CDR3 DNA is TGTGCCAGCATCCCACAGGGACTAGCAATCGATGAGCAGTTCTTC. The rearrangement links TRBV27 to TRBJ2-1; 9 nucleotides agree with TRBD2. The CDR3 has 15 residues. Germline V gene data show CDR1 as MNHEY and CDR2 as SMNVEV (reference sequence). The V and J ends lost 7 bases and 8 bases, in that order; junction bases with no gene match: 12.

This clonotype showed up just a few times. The chain carries TRBV6-2 or TRBV6-3 and TRBJ2-3; 8 nucleotides agree with TRBD1. CDR1 is MNHEY and CDR2 is SVGEGT in the germline V gene. Trimming at V came to 6 bases and at J to 3 bases, leaving 5 bases not matched to a gene. CDR3 length equals 14 residues. CDR3 DNA: TGTGCCAGCAGGGATGGACAGGGTACAGATACGCAGTATTTT. This encodes CASRDGQGTDTQYF.

This clonotype came up a few times. V and J are TRBV7-8 and TRBJ1-1, with D possibly matching TRBD1 (5 bases). This CDR3 region has 16 residues. CDR1 is SGHVS and CDR2 is FQNEAQ in the germline V gene. Trimming removed 5 bases from V and 2 bases from J, with 18 bases in between. The CDR3 coding sequence is TGTGCCAGCAGCCCCCACACCGGGACCTTAAACACTGAAGCTTTCTTT. This gives the protein CASSPHTGTLNTEAFF.

The chain has TRBV6-2 or TRBV6-3 and TRBJ1-1; TRBD1 matches at 9 bases. Looked up from germline, CDR1 is MNHEY and CDR2 is SVGEGT. The trim removed 6 bases at V and 11 bases at J, leaving 10 bases unmatched. CDR3 length: 13 residues. CDR3 protein: CASSKGTGKMAFF. DNA of the CDR3: TGTGCCAGCAGCAAGGGGACAGGGAAGATGGCTTTCTTT.

The sample holds many counts of this clonotype. The genes are TRBV10-3 and TRBJ1-1; 7 bases are a match to TRBD1. The CDR3 contains 16 residues. Germline V CDR1 and CDR2: ENHRY, SYGVKD. Trimming removed 6 bases from V and 4 bases from J; junction bases left unmatched: 14. CDR3 sequence reads: CAISGPMDRTPTEAFF. CDR3 DNA: TGTGCCATCAGCGGACCCATGGACAGGACCCCCACTGAAGCTTTCTTT.

This clonotype was seen ten or more times. J is TRBJ1-4 and V is TRBV10-3; D gene ambiguous. CDR1 and CDR2 from the germline V gene are ENHRY and SYGVKD. The CDR3 is 13 amino acids. CDR3 loop: CAARGETNEKLFF. The CDR3 DNA reads TGTGCTGCCCGCGGGGAGACTAATGAAAAACTGTTTTTT.